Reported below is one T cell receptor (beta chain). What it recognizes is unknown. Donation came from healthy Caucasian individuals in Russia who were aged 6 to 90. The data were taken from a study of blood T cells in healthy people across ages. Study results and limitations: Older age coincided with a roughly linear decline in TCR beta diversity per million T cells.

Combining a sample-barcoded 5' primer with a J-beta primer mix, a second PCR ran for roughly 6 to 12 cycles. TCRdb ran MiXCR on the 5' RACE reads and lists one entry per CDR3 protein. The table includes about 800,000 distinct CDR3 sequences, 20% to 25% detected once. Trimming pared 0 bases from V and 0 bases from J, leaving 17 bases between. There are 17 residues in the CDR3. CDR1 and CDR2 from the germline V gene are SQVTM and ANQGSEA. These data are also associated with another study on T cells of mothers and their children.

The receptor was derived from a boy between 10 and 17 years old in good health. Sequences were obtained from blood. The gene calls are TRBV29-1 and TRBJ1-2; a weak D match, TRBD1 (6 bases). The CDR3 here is CSVEDRGLSPANYGYTF. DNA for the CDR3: TGCAGCGTTGAAGACAGGGGCCTTAGCCCTGCTAACTATGGCTACACCTTC.